This T cell receptor beta chain was recovered during a study of beta chain features in type 1 diabetes. Study in general: Cell yields, gender and age were comparable in patients and healthy donors. Findings and caveats of the study: All four CD4+ subsets of Type 1 diabetes patients contained TCRB CDR3s that were moderately but significantly shorter. Insertions were fewer and deletions more numerous at VDJ junctions in type 1 diabetes patients. HLA influence on TCRB rearrangement stayed unresolved here.

As regards this clone: Its target is not known.

This CDR3 region has 18 residues. The V gene lost 1 base and the J gene lost 4 bases, with 22 bases spanning the gap. Germline V CDR1 and CDR2: SGHAT, FQNNGV. TCRB transcripts that were expressed got sequenced, as all of the isolated RNA had been reverse transcribed. Sequenced by immunoSEQ multiplex PCR; TCRdb stores in-frame clones only, minus some. The table has about 660,000 clones, more than 13% seen once. The source material was naive CD4+ T cells from blood. The source is a young man with type 1 diabetes. The V call is TRBV11-2, the J call TRBJ2-5; perhaps TRBD1 as D (5 bases). The CDR3 sequence: CASSLGSRTGSWGETQYF. For the CDR3, the DNA is TGTGCCAGCAGCTTAGGGAGCAGAACAGGTTCTTGGGGAGAGACCCAGTACTTC.